These 5 T cell receptor beta chains share one sample of origin, sequenced in a study of lung T cells in sarcoidosis with Löfgren's syndrome. TCRdb redid the calling of the reads with MiXCR, one entry per CDR3 protein. Found here are roughly 63,000 distinct CDR3 sequences, about 20% of them singletons; the top ten hold approximately 2.2%. Sequenced sample: CD4+ T cells from PBMCs. All receptors come from a human donor with sarcoidosis (Löfgren's syndrome or another form), or a control subject (not recorded which).

This clonotype came up a few times. The chain uses TRBV7-2 and TRBJ2-5; TRBD2 matches 7 bases. V gave up 6 bases and J gave up 1 base; unmatched junction bases: 11. CDR1 and CDR2 from the germline V gene are SGHTA and FQGNSA. The CDR3 extends over 16 amino acids. CDR3 sequence reads: CASSRAGARGQETQYF. The CDR3 coding sequence is TGTGCCAGCAGTCGGGCGGGAGCTAGGGGCCAAGAGACCCAGTACTTC.

Notes on this clonotype: A read error is possible here, since a much larger clone lies one base away. The J gene is TRBJ1-2, the V gene TRBV27, with 10 bases that match TRBD1. The CDR3 totals 13 residues. V dropped 7 bases and J dropped 12; count of bases not matched to a gene: 11. Per germline, CDR1 MNHEY and CDR2 SMNVEV (reference sequence). The CDR3 is CASTPTGGIGHTF. DNA for the CDR3: TGTGCCAGCACCCCGACAGGGGGCATCGGCCACACCTTC.

This clonotype was seen ten or more times. The chain employs TRBV28 and TRBJ1-1; no definite D call. CDR3 size: 14 residues. Germline V gene sequence: CDR1 MDHEN, CDR2 SYDVKM. Trimming cost V 7 bases and J 4 bases, with 16 bases left between them. CDR3 protein: CASKAPTSSTEAFF. The CDR3 region has the DNA TGTGCCAGCAAAGCCCCGACCTCATCCACTGAAGCTTTCTTT. The full variable domain, in which reference TRBV28 and TRBJ1-1 provide the parts outside the CDR3, is DVKVTQSSRYLVKRTGEKVFLECVQDMDHENMFWYRQDPGLGLRLIYFSYDVKMKEKGDIPEGYSVSREKKERFSLILESASTNQTSMYLCASKAPTSSTEAFFGQGTRLTVV.

The rearrangement uses TRBV3-1 and TRBJ1-1; D remains ambiguous. Trimming left V 0 bases short and J 0 bases short, with 5 bases between. Germline CDR1 and CDR2: LGHDT and YNNKEL (reference sequence). CDR3 size: 14 residues. The CDR3 sequence is CASSQDLVNTEAFF. DNA of the CDR3: TGTGCCAGCAGCCAAGATTTGGTGAACACTGAAGCTTTCTTT.

Concerning this clonotype itself: This may come from a read error, since a much larger clone is one base off. The chain has TRBV20-1 and TRBJ1-5, with TRBD1 matching over 8 bases. The CDR3 loop spans 15 amino acids. Germline CDR1 and CDR2: DFQATT and SNEGSKA (reference sequence). CDR3 region: CSARRDRGGNQPRHF. The DNA of the CDR3 is TGCAGTGCTAGAAGAGACAGGGGTGGCAATCAGCCCCGGCATTTT.